Presented here are 22 T cell receptor beta chains from one specimen sequenced in a study of early T cells in non-severe SARS-CoV-2 infection. TCRdb fed the 5' RACE reads into MiXCR, producing one record per CDR3 protein. Of tens of thousands of distinct CDR3 sequences detected, roughly an eighth appear once; the ten largest clones hold under 1.5%. The sequenced sample was whole blood. Receptor source: an adult who was a healthcare worker with PCR-confirmed SARS-CoV-2 infection or an uninfected control (not recorded which).

The J gene is TRBJ1-3, the V gene TRBV12-3 or TRBV12-4, with D unresolved. V was cut by 3 bases and J by 16 bases, with 16 bases left in between. The length of the CDR3 is 12 residues. The CDR3 nucleotides read TGTGCCAGCAGTTTCATCGACCGAGCCTCGTATTTT. It translates to CASSFIDRASYF.

The table lists this clonotype with a few counts. Here the CDR3 reads CSRRGSSYNEQFF. CDR3 sequence (DNA): TGCAGTCGGAGGGGGAGCTCCTACAATGAGCAGTTCTTC. V gene TRBV20-1 combines with J gene TRBJ2-1; tentatively, D is TRBD1 or TRBD2 (6 bases each). V was pared by 8 bases and J by 0 bases, with 11 bases between. The CDR3 consists of 13 residues. In germline, CDR1 is DFQATT, CDR2 SNEGSKA (reference sequence).

The rearrangement uses TRBV18 and TRBJ2-7; TRBD2 aligns across 7 bases. Looked up from germline, CDR1 is KGHSH and CDR2 is LQKENI. This CDR3 is built from 15 residues. J lost 2 bases, V lost 0 bases, and 4 bases had no gene match. The CDR3 loop reads CASSPPSGDPYEQYF. The DNA of the CDR3 is TGTGCCAGCTCACCACCGAGCGGGGATCCCTACGAGCAGTACTTC.

This clonotype has a count of ten or more. The chain carries TRBV7-3 and TRBJ1-2; 7 nucleotides match TRBD1. In germline, CDR1 is SGHTA, CDR2 FQGTGA. V shed 1 base and J 7 bases; nucleotides not matched to a gene: 3. The CDR3 length is 13 residues. CDR3 sequence (DNA): TGTGCCAGCAGCTTAAGGGGACAGCTTGGCTACACCTTC. Translation gives CASSLRGQLGYTF.

The chain has TRBV7-9 and TRBJ1-2; tentatively, D is TRBD1 (5 bases). V lost 2 bases to trimming and J lost 6 bases, with 22 bases between them. The germline V gene has CDR1 SEHNR and CDR2 FQNEAQ (reference sequence). The CDR3 length is 17 residues. The CDR3 region is CASSLIVGTRSSNGYTF. The CDR3 coding sequence is TGTGCCAGCAGCTTAATCGTTGGGACCCGGAGTTCTAATGGCTACACCTTC.

This clonotype came up many times. V is TRBV10-3 and J is TRBJ2-3; 7 bases are a match to TRBD2. Germline CDR1 ENHRY, CDR2 SYGVKD. The length of the CDR3 is 14 residues. Losses at the gene ends were 10 bases for V and 5 bases for J; bases not matched to a gene: 12. The CDR3 spells CANSPGGSLDTQYF. Written as DNA, the CDR3 is TGTGCCAACTCCCCGGGGGGTTCACTAGATACGCAGTATTTT.

This clonotype was detected many times. V is TRBV6-5 and J is TRBJ1-1; D is undetermined. Trimming shortened V by 5 bases and J by 1 base, and 8 bases separated the two germline ends. CDR1 is MNHEY, CDR2 SVGAGI, per germline. CDR3 length: 13 amino acids. The CDR3, as DNA: TGTGCCAGCAGTCCCACTCGGAACACTGAAGCTTTCTTT. Translated, it gives CASSPTRNTEAFF.

This chain connects TRBV9 to TRBJ2-3, with D maybe TRBD1 (5 bases). The CDR3 runs to 12 residues. Germline V gives CDR1 SGDLS, CDR2 YYNGEE. V was clipped by 2 bases and J by 5 bases, with 6 bases between them. The DNA of the CDR3 is TGTGCCAGCAGCGTCACAGGAGATACGCAGTATTTT. It codes for CASSVTGDTQYF.

This clonotype was picked up a small number of times. The chain joins TRBV20-1 to TRBJ2-1; D is ambiguous. This CDR3 contains 16 residues. Deletions cut 6 bases from V and 0 bases from J, with 18 bases between. Germline CDR1 and CDR2: DFQATT and SNEGSKA (reference sequence). The CDR3 DNA sequence: TGCAGTGCCCCCCCCCGGGCGGCCAGCTCCTACAATGAGCAGTTCTTC. Translated: CSAPPRAASSYNEQFF.

This clonotype was counted a few times. The gene calls are TRBV7-8 and TRBJ2-3; D ambiguous. The germline gives CDR1 SGHVS, CDR2 FQNEAQ. With 5 bases removed from V and 9 bases from J, the gap between germline ends came to 9 bases. This CDR3 is 11 amino acids long. The CDR3 sequence is CASSHSTTQYF. The CDR3 DNA sequence: TGTGCCAGCAGCCATTCAACCACGCAGTATTTT. Full variable domain (remainder filled in from reference TRBV7-8 and TRBJ2-3): GAGVSQSPRYKVAKRGQDVALRCDPISGHVSLFWYQQALGQGPEFLTYFQNEAQLDKSGLPSDRFFAERPEGSVSTLKIQRTQQEDSAVYLCASSHSTTQYFGPGTRLTVL.

This clonotype has at least ten counts. This chain's CDR3 is CSARGEGTEAFF. The CDR3 nucleotides are TGCAGTGCTAGAGGTGAGGGCACTGAAGCTTTCTTT. The V gene is TRBV20-1, the J gene TRBJ1-1; D is undetermined. The CDR3 extends over 12 amino acids. Trimming took off 1 base at V and 4 bases at J, with 7 bases between the two ends. Germline CDR1 DFQATT, CDR2 SNEGSKA (reference sequence).

This clonotype was observed at least ten times. V is TRBV5-8 and J is TRBJ2-3; TRBD2 matches 16 bases. The germline gives CDR1 SGHTS, CDR2 YDEGEE. The length of the CDR3 is 16 residues. V shed 4 bases, J shed 5 bases, and the junction held 4 bases outside the gene matches. DNA of the CDR3: TGTGCCAGCAGCCGAGGGACTAGCGGGGGGGTAGATACGCAGTATTTT. Translation gives CASSRGTSGGVDTQYF.

This clonotype was picked up a small number of times. This sequence joins TRBV5-1 and TRBJ1-2; D is unresolved. CDR3 length equals 13 residues. Trimming shortened V by 0 bases and J by 1 base, and 4 bases separated the two germline ends. Germline V gene data show CDR1 as SGHRS and CDR2 as YFSETQ. CDR3 DNA sequence: TGCGCCAGCAGCTTGGGGCATAACTATGGCTACACCTTC. Protein product: CASSLGHNYGYTF.

This chain joins TRBV20-1 and TRBJ2-1; D might be TRBD2 (6 bases). Germline V gives CDR1 DFQATT, CDR2 SNEGSKA (reference sequence). V lost 3 bases to trimming and J lost 4 bases, with 22 bases between them. The CDR3 runs 17 residues. DNA of the CDR3: TGCAGTGCTAGGAGGGCGGTAGAGGCGGGGTCTTACAATGAGCAGTTCTTC. This gives the protein CSARRAVEAGSYNEQFF.

This clonotype has a count of ten or more. The rearrangement links TRBV5-4 to TRBJ1-1, with D possibly TRBD1 on 5 matching bases. CDR3 length equals 16 residues. Trimming took 4 bases from V and 0 from J, leaving 16 bases between them. Germline V gene sequence: CDR1 SGHNT, CDR2 YYREEE (reference sequence). CDR3 amino acids: CASSTGTASLNTEAFF. The CDR3 coding sequence is TGTGCCAGCAGCACTGGGACGGCTTCCCTGAACACTGAAGCTTTCTTT.

The table lists this clonotype with a few counts. V usage is TRBV27 and J usage is TRBJ1-1; D unresolved. CDR1 is MNHEY and CDR2 is SMNVEV in the germline V gene (reference sequence). V gave up 3 bases and J gave up 0 bases, with 8 bases separating them. The CDR3 totals 14 residues. This CDR3 is CASSFGIMNTEAFF. For the CDR3, the DNA is TGTGCCAGCAGTTTCGGTATAATGAACACTGAAGCTTTCTTT.

The chain has TRBV7-2 and TRBJ2-7, with D possibly TRBD2 on 6 matching bases. In germline, CDR1 is SGHTA, CDR2 FQGNSA. CDR3 length: 14 amino acids. V lost 1 base, J lost 2 bases, and 9 bases lay in between. As DNA, the CDR3 is TGTGCCAGCAGCTTAGTTTGGGGGGCCTACGAGCAGTACTTC. It yields the protein CASSLVWGAYEQYF.

This CDR3 reads CASSRLRTGELFF. CDR3 bases: TGTGCCAGCAGCCGCCTAAGGACCGGGGAGCTGTTTTTT. V and J are TRBV7-8 and TRBJ2-2; no firm D call. The germline CDR1 and CDR2 sequences are SGHVS and FQNEAQ. V was clipped by 5 bases and J by 5 bases, with 9 bases between them. The CDR3 is 13 amino acids. The whole variable domain, filled in from reference TRBV7-8 and TRBJ2-2, reads GAGVSQSPRYKVAKRGQDVALRCDPISGHVSLFWYQQALGQGPEFLTYFQNEAQLDKSGLPSDRFFAERPEGSVSTLKIQRTQQEDSAVYLCASSRLRTGELFFGEGSRLTVL.

The chain uses TRBV11-2 and TRBJ2-1; 7 nucleotides agree with TRBD2. The germline V gene has CDR1 SGHAT and CDR2 FQNNGV. V trimming: 1 base; J trimming: 2 bases; junction bases outside the gene matches: 2. The CDR3 totals 15 residues. The CDR3 protein is CASSLVGGAYNEQFF. The CDR3 DNA is TGTGCCAGCAGCTTAGTTGGGGGGGCCTACAATGAGCAGTTCTTC.

The chain links TRBV4-1 to TRBJ2-1; 7 positions agree with TRBD2. Per germline, CDR1 MGHRA and CDR2 YSYEKL. The CDR3 spans 16 residues. After removal of 0 bases from V and 5 bases from J, the junction contained 7 bases not matched to a gene. The CDR3 reads CASSQDGGGTDNEQFF. The DNA for the CDR3 is TGCGCCAGCAGCCAAGATGGGGGGGGGACCGACAATGAGCAGTTCTTC.

This clonotype was seen at least ten times. J is TRBJ1-1 and V is TRBV5-1; D remains unclear. CDR3 length: 16 amino acids. Germline assignment: CDR1 SGHRS and CDR2 YFSETQ. Trimming stripped 0 bases from V and 1 base from J, with 13 bases between. This chain's CDR3 is CASSLVNVDQNTEAFF. CDR3 in DNA: TGCGCCAGCAGCTTGGTTAACGTCGACCAGAACACTGAAGCTTTCTTT.

This clonotype was found a few times. This chain connects TRBV5-1 to TRBJ1-2, with 7 nucleotides matching TRBD1. Germline loops: CDR1 SGHRS, CDR2 YFSETQ. V dropped 5 bases and J dropped 0; count of bases not matched to a gene: 7. CDR3 length: 15 residues. CDR3 sequence reads: CASSSGTATNYGYTF. For the CDR3, the DNA is TGCGCCAGCAGTTCCGGGACAGCTACTAACTATGGCTACACCTTC.